The T cell receptor beta chain described here comes from a study of Ad26.COV2.S vaccination and SARS-CoV-2 variants. As for treatment: roughly 19 received Ad26.COV2.S at low or high dose, single or two shots; about five received placebo; per-sample allocation not given. The study sampled participants on day 63 after the first vaccine or placebo injection. Generated by immunoSEQ multiplex PCR, the TCRdb table keeps only in-frame clones and is missing some. The data hold roughly 270,000 clones, with about 87% observed a single time. The CDR3 runs to 15 residues. CDR1 is SGDLS, CDR2 YYNGEE, per germline. V trimming: 0 bases; J trimming: 15 bases; junction bases outside the gene matches: 10.

This chain joins TRBV9 and TRBJ2-1, with 12 bases identical to TRBD2. The source is a person aged 18-65 years who received the Ad26.COV2.S COVID-19 vaccine or a placebo. The sample in question was peripheral blood, obtained in a trial of Ad26.COV2.S vaccine versus placebo. CDR3 protein: CASSVALAGGLFRFF. The CDR3, as DNA: TGTGCCAGCAGCGTAGCTCTAGCGGGAGGGCTATTTAGGTTCTTC.